The 30 T cell receptor beta chains listed next were all sequenced from one sample in a study of T cell responses to AZD1222 COVID-19 vaccine. Generated by immunoSEQ multiplex PCR, the TCRdb table keeps only in-frame clones and is missing some. The sample has 150,000 to 200,000 clones, approximately 90% seen once. This specimen consisted of peripheral blood, obtained 28 days after the second AZD1222 dose. These receptors all stem from an adult who received the AZD1222 COVID-19 vaccine.

V usage is TRBV14 and J usage is TRBJ2-7, with 7 bases that match TRBD2. After removal of 0 bases from V and 5 bases from J, the junction contained 10 bases not matched to a gene. This CDR3 region has 16 residues. Germline lookup yields CDR1 SGHDN and CDR2 FVKESK. This CDR3 reads CASSQEEWEGLNEQYF. CDR3 DNA sequence: TGTGCCAGCAGCCAAGAAGAATGGGAGGGCCTCAACGAGCAGTACTTC.

The rearrangement uses TRBV30 and TRBJ2-7; D unresolved. The germline CDR1 and CDR2 sequences are GTSNPN and SVGIG (reference sequence). Trimming pared 3 bases from V and 6 bases from J, leaving 9 bases between. The CDR3 spans 11 residues. CDR3 sequence reads: CAWRAGGEQYF. In nucleotides, the CDR3 is TGTGCCTGGAGGGCCGGTGGCGAGCAGTACTTC. The variable domain in full, with the rest retrieved from reference TRBV30 and TRBJ2-7, is SQTIHQWPATLVQPVGSPLSLECTVEGTSNPNLYWYRQAAGRGLQLLFYSVGIGQISSEVPQNLSASRPQDRQFILSSKKLLLSDSGFYLCAWRAGGEQYFGPGTRLTVT.

The V gene is TRBV7-6, the J gene TRBJ2-7, with D hard to call. V lost 5 bases and J lost 2, with 10 bases in between. Germline CDR1 and CDR2: SGHVS and FNYEAQ. The CDR3 runs 13 residues. CDR3 sequence: CASSHSGAYEQYF. The DNA of the CDR3 is TGTGCCAGCAGCCATTCGGGTGCCTACGAGCAGTACTTC.

The rearrangement uses TRBV6-1 and TRBJ1-1, with unresolved D. The CDR3 has 14 residues. The V gene's germline CDR1 is MNHNS and CDR2 SASEGT. Trimming removed 1 base from V and 6 bases from J, with 12 bases in between. The CDR3 loop reads CASSEVVGSAEAFF. In DNA, the CDR3 is TGTGCCAGCAGTGAAGTTGTGGGTAGCGCTGAAGCTTTCTTT.

This chain uses TRBV7-9 with TRBJ2-7, with 7 bases aligning to TRBD1. Germline CDR1 SEHNR, CDR2 FQNEAQ (reference sequence). Trimming took 5 bases from V and 0 from J; bases not matched to a gene: 7. The CDR3 runs 15 residues. CDR3 DNA sequence: TGTGCCAGCAGCGGCCCACAGGGGACCTCCTACGAGCAGTACTTC. Amino acid sequence: CASSGPQGTSYEQYF.

CDR3 sequence reads: CASSPTGPSRGNTIYF. In nucleotides, the CDR3 is TGTGCCAGCAGCCCAACAGGGCCCTCCCGAGGAAACACCATATATTTT. The chain uses TRBV5-8 and TRBJ1-3; a possible D gene is TRBD1 (6 bases). V gave up 4 bases and J gave up 4 bases, with 18 bases separating them. The germline gives CDR1 SGHTS, CDR2 YDEGEE. CDR3 length equals 16 residues. The full variable domain, rest sourced from reference TRBV5-8 and TRBJ1-3, is EAGVTQSPTHLIKTRGQQATLRCSPISGHTSVYWYQQALGLGLQFLLWYDEGEERNRGNFPPRFSGRQFPNYSSELNVNALELEDSALYLCASSPTGPSRGNTIYFGEGSWLTVV.

J is TRBJ2-1 and V is TRBV9; 7 nucleotides match TRBD2. CDR1 and CDR2 (germline): SGDLS, YYNGEE. The CDR3 length is 16 residues. Unmatched junction bases numbered 13, after V lost 4 bases and J lost 6 bases. The CDR3 is CASSSRTSETRNEQFF. In DNA, the CDR3 is TGTGCCAGCAGCTCACGAACTAGCGAGACGCGCAATGAGCAGTTCTTC.

The count of this clone is one. The chain links TRBV27 to TRBJ2-5; no clear D. With 3 bases removed from V and 5 bases from J, the gap between germline ends came to 16 bases. This CDR3 is built from 15 residues. The germline gives CDR1 MNHEY, CDR2 SMNVEV (reference sequence). The CDR3 sequence: CASSLAADRRETQYF. The CDR3 DNA follows: TGTGCCAGCAGTTTGGCGGCCGATCGTAGGGAGACCCAGTACTTC.

The J gene is TRBJ2-7, the V gene TRBV20-1; D gene uncertain. The germline V gene has CDR1 DFQATT and CDR2 SNEGSKA (reference sequence). Trimming took off 3 bases at V and 0 bases at J, with 6 bases between the two ends. CDR3 length: 12 residues. CDR3 region: CSASPDSYEQYF. The DNA for the CDR3 is TGCAGTGCTAGTCCAGACTCCTACGAGCAGTACTTC.

This clone was counted between two and nine times. V gene TRBV18 combines with J gene TRBJ1-1; no clear D gene. Trimming removed 4 bases at V and 1 base at J, with 7 bases between. Germline-derived CDR1 and CDR2 are KGHSH and LQKENI. CDR3 length equals 13 residues. The CDR3 sequence: CASSLAGNTEAFF. CDR3 nucleotides: TGTGCCAGCTCACTCGCCGGGAACACTGAAGCTTTCTTT.

As DNA, the CDR3 is TGTGCCTTTCGACAGCCAAACACCGGGGAGCTGTTTTTT. Its protein product is CAFRQPNTGELFF. V and J are TRBV28 and TRBJ2-2; weak D call: TRBD1 (5 bases). Germline V gene sequence: CDR1 MDHEN, CDR2 SYDVKM. V dropped 11 bases and J dropped 2 bases, with 12 bases sitting between them. The CDR3 totals 13 residues.

The J gene is TRBJ1-3, the V gene TRBV27, with D tentatively TRBD1 (5 bases). Germline V gene sequence: CDR1 MNHEY, CDR2 SMNVEV (reference sequence). This CDR3 contains 18 residues. Trimming took off 5 bases at V and 4 bases at J, with 24 bases between the two ends. CDR3: CASSRRNTGELGGNTIYF. The CDR3 coding sequence is TGTGCCAGCAGTAGGCGGAACACGGGGGAATTAGGGGGAAACACCATATATTTT.

This chain links TRBV21-1 with TRBJ1-1. TRBV21-1 is recorded as a pseudogene. CDR3 size: 14 residues. CDR3 in DNA: TGTGCCACCCGAGAGAGGCTATGTAACACTGAAGCTTTCTTT. Amino acids: CATRERLCNTEAFF.

The V call is TRBV5-4, the J call TRBJ2-5; maybe TRBD2 (7 bases). The germline CDR1 and CDR2 sequences are SGHNT and YYREEE (reference sequence). The CDR3 covers 15 residues. V was cut by 0 bases and J by 4 bases, with 13 bases left in between. This CDR3 reads CASSLDGGHRETQYF. The CDR3 coding sequence is TGTGCCAGCAGCTTGGACGGGGGGCACCGAGAGACCCAGTACTTC.

In DNA form, the CDR3 reads TGTGCCAGCAGCTTAGCAGGACACTTTAACTATGGCTACACCTTC. This gives the protein CASSLAGHFNYGYTF. The genes are TRBV7-9 and TRBJ1-2; a weak D match, TRBD1 (5 bases). The V end lost 0 bases, the J end lost 1 base, and 9 bases lay between the germline ends. The CDR3 runs to 15 residues. CDR1 SEHNR and CDR2 FQNEAQ come from the germline V gene (reference sequence).

In this sample, this clone turned up a few times. This rearrangement joins TRBV28 to TRBJ2-2; D unresolved. V gave up 3 bases and J gave up 4 bases, with 6 bases separating them. The CDR3 runs to 13 residues. Per germline, CDR1 MDHEN and CDR2 SYDVKM. Written as DNA, the CDR3 is TGTGCCAGCAGTTTCAAGGGCACCGGGGAGCTGTTTTTT. Protein sequence: CASSFKGTGELFF.

V and J are TRBV6-5 and TRBJ2-3; 7 positions agree with TRBD2. The CDR3 is made up of 16 amino acids. Germline CDR1 is MNHEY and CDR2 is SVGAGI. The trim removed 3 bases at V and 4 bases at J, leaving 10 bases unmatched. The CDR3: CASSYAAGVDPDTQYF. In nucleotides, the CDR3 is TGTGCCAGCAGTTATGCTGCGGGAGTAGATCCAGATACGCAGTATTTT.

This chain connects TRBV10-2 to TRBJ1-5, with unresolved D. Germline V gives CDR1 WSHSY, CDR2 SAAADI. Trimming pared 3 bases from V and 4 bases from J, leaving 10 bases between. This CDR3 comprises 14 residues. CDR3 sequence reads: CASSDYGTNQPQHF. The CDR3 DNA follows: TGCGCCAGCAGTGACTACGGCACTAATCAGCCCCAGCATTTT.

This chain connects TRBV7-6 to TRBJ1-6; D gene unclear. This CDR3 has 16 amino acids. Trimming removed 3 bases at V and 6 bases at J, with 15 bases between. Germline CDR1 reads SGHVS; CDR2 reads FNYEAQ. The CDR3 loop reads CASSLTSGRANSPLHF. The CDR3 coding sequence is TGTGCCAGCAGCTTGACAAGCGGGCGCGCTAATTCACCCCTCCACTTT.

This chain uses TRBV7-2 with TRBJ2-1; no reliable D call. The V gene lost 0 bases and the J gene lost 5 bases, with 5 bases spanning the gap. The CDR3 totals 13 residues. Germline CDR1 is SGHTA and CDR2 is FQGNSA. The CDR3 DNA is TGTGCCAGCAGCTTAGCTCTTAACAATGAGCAGTTCTTC. Translated: CASSLALNNEQFF. The full variable domain, completed using reference TRBV7-2 and TRBJ2-1, is GAGVSQSPSNKVTEKGKDVELRCDPISGHTALYWYRQSLGQGLEFLIYFQGNSAPDKSGLPSDRFSAERTGGSVSTLTIQRTQQEDSAVYLCASSLALNNEQFFGPGTRLTVL.

The chain links TRBV4-1 to TRBJ1-4; D remains ambiguous. V gave up 2 bases and J gave up 6 bases, with 7 bases separating them. The CDR3 sequence is 13 residues long. The germline CDR1 and CDR2 sequences are MGHRA and YSYEKL. CDR3 sequence: CASSQTRYEKLFF. The CDR3 coding sequence is TGCGCCAGCAGCCAAACCCGGTATGAAAAACTGTTTTTT.

V is TRBV9 and J is TRBJ2-3; 8 bases are shared with TRBD2. Germline CDR1 reads SGDLS; CDR2 reads YYNGEE. Germline trimming cut 2 bases from V and 5 bases from J; bases unmatched to any gene: 7. The CDR3 loop spans 15 amino acids. CDR3 in DNA: TGTGCCAGCAGCGTTCGGGAGGGCCAAGTAGATACGCAGTATTTT. This encodes CASSVREGQVDTQYF.

The V call is TRBV27, the J call TRBJ2-7; 9 positions agree with TRBD2. J lost 3 bases, V lost 4 bases, and 4 bases had no gene match. Germline V gene data show CDR1 as MNHEY and CDR2 as SMNVEV (reference sequence). CDR3 length: 14 amino acids. The DNA of the CDR3 is TGTGCCAGCAGTTCGGGACTAGCTGACTACGAGCAGTACTTC. The encoded protein is CASSSGLADYEQYF.

The chain combines TRBV6-5 with TRBJ1-6; no clear D. V lost 8 bases and J 6 bases, leaving 14 bases between the germline ends. In germline, CDR1 is MNHEY, CDR2 SVGAGI. The CDR3 has 14 amino acids. The CDR3 sequence is CASRTGQPNSPLHF. CDR3 DNA: TGTGCCAGCCGGACCGGGCAGCCTAATTCACCCCTCCACTTT.

Concerning this clone: One junction end does not reproduce the germline sequence, and a read error may be involved. The rearrangement links TRBV7-7 to TRBJ2-1, with 9 nucleotides matching TRBD2. The germline CDR1 and CDR2 sequences are SSHAT and FNYEAQ (reference sequence). The CDR3 length is 15 residues. CDR3 in DNA: TGTGCTAGCAGCTTACAACTAGCGGGTTACAATGAGCAGTTCTTC. Protein sequence: CASSLQLAGYNEQFF.

The chain recombines TRBV7-3 with TRBJ2-7; D perhaps matches TRBD2 (5 bases). Trimming removed 0 bases at V and 5 bases at J, with 11 bases between. The germline CDR1 and CDR2 sequences are SGHTA and FQGTGA. The CDR3 is 14 amino acids. The CDR3 nucleotides are TGTGCCAGCAGCTTAACGGGCGGAGGAAACGAGCAGTACTTC. Translating it yields CASSLTGGGNEQYF.

The V call is TRBV7-9, the J call TRBJ1-1; tentatively, D is TRBD1 (6 bases). This CDR3 spans 13 amino acids. Looked up from germline, CDR1 is SEHNR and CDR2 is FQNEAQ (reference sequence). Trimming removed 2 bases from V and 6 bases from J, with 10 bases in between. This CDR3 reads CASSLSEGAEAFF. The CDR3 nucleotides read TGTGCCAGCAGCTTAAGCGAGGGGGCTGAAGCTTTCTTT.

The V gene is TRBV24-1, the J gene TRBJ2-7, with D perhaps matching TRBD2 (6 bases). This CDR3 region has 15 residues. V was shortened by 4 bases and J by 4 bases, with 16 bases between the two germline ends. CDR1 KGHDR and CDR2 SFDVKD come from the germline V gene. The CDR3 spells CATSDLGLPTYEQYF. CDR3 in DNA: TGTGCCACCAGTGACCTGGGACTCCCAACGTACGAGCAGTACTTC.

The V and J genes are TRBV28 and TRBJ1-3; no definite D call. V was shortened by 2 bases and J by 3 bases, with 17 bases between the two germline ends. Per the germline V gene, CDR1 is MDHEN and CDR2 is SYDVKM. The CDR3 is 17 residues long. The CDR3 DNA reads TGTGCCAGCAGTTTAGGGTTCGGGTCGGGGTTTGGAAACACCATATATTTT. Its translation is CASSLGFGSGFGNTIYF.

The DNA of the CDR3 is TGTGCCAGCAGTCTTGGACAGGTATCAGAAGCTTTCTTT. Translated: CASSLGQVSEAFF. The chain couples TRBV6-6 to TRBJ1-1; 7 bases align to TRBD1. Trimming took 5 bases from V and 8 from J; bases not matched to a gene: 8. CDR3 length equals 13 residues. The V gene's germline CDR1 is MNHNY and CDR2 SVGAGI (reference sequence).